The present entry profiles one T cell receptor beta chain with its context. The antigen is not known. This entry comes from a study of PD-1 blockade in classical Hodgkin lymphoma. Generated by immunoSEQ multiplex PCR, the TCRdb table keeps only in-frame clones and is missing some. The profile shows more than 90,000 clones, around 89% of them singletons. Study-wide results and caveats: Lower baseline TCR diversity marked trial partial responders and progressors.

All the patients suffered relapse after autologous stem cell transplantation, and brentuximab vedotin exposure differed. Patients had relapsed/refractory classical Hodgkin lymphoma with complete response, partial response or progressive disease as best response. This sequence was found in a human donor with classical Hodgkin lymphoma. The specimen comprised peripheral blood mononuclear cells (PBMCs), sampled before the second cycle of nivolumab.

The CDR3 spells CASGRSPSGNTIYF. The CDR3 DNA reads as TGTGCCAGCGGACGGTCTCCCTCTGGAAACACCATATATTTT. The rearrangement links TRBV6-5 to TRBJ1-3, with no clear D. The CDR3 extends over 14 amino acids. Germline V lookup: CDR1 MNHEY, CDR2 SVGAGI. V was shortened by 8 bases and J by 0 bases, with 11 bases between the two germline ends.